The next 27 T cell receptor beta chains were all read from a single sample in a study of CD8 T cells in ankylosing spondylitis. TCRdb redid the calling of the 5' RACE reads with MiXCR, one entry per CDR3 protein. Among around 540,000 distinct CDR3 sequences, roughly 13% were seen once, and the ten largest hold nearly 7%. No cognate antigen is known for these TCRs. Study results and limitations: What appeared characteristic of ankylosing spondylitis blood was a TCR beta motif of seven to nine highly homologous variants.

Sample: blood, either unsorted or a sorted T cell fraction (not recorded which). These receptors came from a male donor with ankylosing spondylitis.

This clonotype was picked up a small number of times. V and J are TRBV29-1 and TRBJ1-2; D uncertain. The CDR3 loop spans 11 amino acids. V lost 4 bases and J 4 bases, leaving 7 bases between the germline ends. Germline V gene sequence: CDR1 SQVTM, CDR2 ANQGSEA. The CDR3 sequence is CSVVRAYGYTF. Written as DNA, the CDR3 is TGCAGCGTTGTACGGGCCTATGGCTACACCTTC.

This clonotype appeared a few times. V usage is TRBV11-2 and J usage is TRBJ1-2; D remains unclear. Germline V gives CDR1 SGHAT, CDR2 FQNNGV. Trimming cost V 6 bases and J 6 bases, with 11 bases left between them. CDR3 length: 12 amino acids. DNA of the CDR3: TGTGCCAGCAGTAATACCTTGAATGGCTACACCTTC. It specifies CASSNTLNGYTF.

This clonotype was observed many times. This chain connects TRBV20-1 to TRBJ1-6; TRBD1 matches 7 bases. This CDR3 is 15 amino acids long. Germline V gene sequence: CDR1 DFQATT, CDR2 SNEGSKA (reference sequence). J gave up 7 bases and V 0 bases, and 6 bases lay outside the gene matches. DNA for the CDR3: TGCAGTGCTAGAGATCAAGGAGGGGGCAATTCACCCCTCCACTTT. Encoded protein: CSARDQGGGNSPLHF.

As regards this clonotype: An end of the junction does not agree with germline; a read error may underlie this. V and J are TRBV5-5 and TRBJ1-5; TRBD1 might be the D (6 bases). The length of the CDR3 is 14 residues. CDR1 SGHKS and CDR2 YYEKEE come from the germline V gene (reference sequence). CDR3 nucleotide sequence: TGTGCCAGCAGCTCAGGCAGGGGCAACCAGCCCCAGCATTTT. The encoded protein is CASSSGRGNQPQHF.

The chain combines TRBV4-1 with TRBJ2-1; 10 bases map to TRBD2. Per the germline V gene, CDR1 is MGHRA and CDR2 is YSYEKL. V shed 4 bases, J shed 8 bases, and the junction held 8 bases outside the gene matches. The CDR3 runs 15 residues. CDR3 sequence reads: CASSLLAGDSDEQFF. DNA for the CDR3: TGCGCCAGCAGCCTTCTAGCGGGAGATTCCGATGAGCAGTTCTTC.

In this sample, this clonotype turned up many times. The chain links TRBV15 to TRBJ2-1, with 16 bases that match TRBD2. V shed 3 bases, J shed 4 bases, and the junction held 6 bases outside the gene matches. Germline V gene data show CDR1 as LNHNV and CDR2 as YYDKDF (reference sequence). The CDR3 is made up of 18 amino acids. The CDR3 here is CATSSLGLAGGRYNEQFF. As DNA, the CDR3 is TGTGCCACCAGCAGTCTGGGACTAGCGGGAGGGAGGTACAATGAGCAGTTCTTC.

There are many counts of this clonotype. V is TRBV10-1 and J is TRBJ2-5; D is uncertain. The germline V and J ends were trimmed by 4 bases and 1 base, with 7 bases remaining between them. There are 13 residues in the CDR3. Germline V gives CDR1 WNHNN, CDR2 SYGVQD (reference sequence). CDR3 DNA sequence: TGCGCCAGCAGTGTAAGGGTCCAAGAGACCCAGTACTTC. Amino acids: CASSVRVQETQYF.

This clonotype was counted many times. The chain is built from TRBV29-1 and TRBJ1-4; TRBD1 matches at 9 bases. From germline, CDR1 is SQVTM and CDR2 ANQGSEA. This CDR3 contains 16 residues. V lost 0 bases to trimming and J lost 6 bases; unmatched junction nucleotides: 8. The CDR3 loop reads CSVEDYRDREYEKLFF. The DNA for the CDR3 is TGCAGCGTTGAAGACTACCGGGACAGGGAGTATGAAAAACTGTTTTTT.

This chain joins TRBV7-8 and TRBJ2-7; 7 nucleotides line up with TRBD1. Germline CDR1 is SGHVS and CDR2 is FQNEAQ. The trim removed 1 base at V and 0 bases at J, leaving 3 bases unmatched. This CDR3 spans 15 amino acids. The CDR3 sequence is CASSLEQGSSYEQYV. CDR3 DNA: TGTGCCAGCAGCTTAGAACAGGGGAGCTCCTACGAGCAGTACGTC.

DNA of the CDR3: TGTGCCAGCAGCGGAGGACGGAGCTCTGGAAACACCATATATTTT. The encoded protein is CASSGGRSSGNTIYF. The chain links TRBV11-2 to TRBJ1-3; D gene unclear. The germline V and J ends were trimmed by 5 bases and 0 bases, with 11 bases remaining between them. Per germline, CDR1 SGHAT and CDR2 FQNNGV. The CDR3 contains 15 residues.

This clonotype was observed a few times. This chain connects TRBV20-1 to TRBJ2-2; 8 bases are shared with TRBD2. The CDR3 extends over 15 amino acids. CDR1 is DFQATT and CDR2 is SNEGSKA in the germline V gene (reference sequence). The J segment lost 2 bases and the V segment lost 4 bases, leaving 6 bases of the junction unmatched. In nucleotides, the CDR3 is TGCAGTGCTATCGACGGGACTAGAAACACCGGGGAGCTGTTTTTT. Amino acids: CSAIDGTRNTGELFF.

This clonotype came up a few times. This chain joins TRBV20-1 and TRBJ2-7; maybe TRBD2 (6 bases). V was trimmed by 0 bases and J by 4 bases, leaving 13 bases between them. Germline CDR1 DFQATT, CDR2 SNEGSKA (reference sequence). This CDR3 region has 14 residues. The CDR3 protein is CSARDWGVEYEQYF. CDR3 bases: TGCAGTGCTAGAGATTGGGGGGTTGAATACGAGCAGTACTTC.

The sample holds a few counts of this clonotype. The chain joins TRBV5-1 to TRBJ2-1; 10 positions agree with TRBD2. V trimming: 5 bases; J trimming: 3 bases; junction bases outside the gene matches: 8. The germline CDR1 and CDR2 sequences are SGHRS and YFSETQ. The CDR3 runs 16 residues. The CDR3 reads CASRLGGTSDYNEQFF. The CDR3 DNA follows: TGCGCCAGCAGGCTGGGGGGGACTAGCGACTACAATGAGCAGTTCTTC.

This clonotype has only a few counts. This sequence joins TRBV12-3 or TRBV12-4 and TRBJ2-1, with D hard to call. The CDR3 is made up of 14 amino acids. Trimming left V 3 bases short and J 2 bases short, with 8 bases between. CDR3 sequence (DNA): TGTGCCAGCAGTTTCACAAGCGCCTACAATGAGCAGTTCTTC. Translating gives CASSFTSAYNEQFF.

This clonotype was picked up many times. The chain is built from TRBV5-1 and TRBJ1-2; TRBD1 matches at 7 bases. Germline CDR1 is SGHRS and CDR2 is YFSETQ. The V and J ends lost 4 bases and 4 bases, in that order; junction bases with no gene match: 13. The length of the CDR3 is 16 residues. The CDR3 DNA reads as TGCGCCAGCAGCCCGGCAGGAGGGGGCGAAGGCTATGGCTACACCTTC. This gives the protein CASSPAGGGEGYGYTF.

This clonotype was recorded a few times. CDR3 residues: CASSLGQGGNSPLHF. CDR3 bases: TGTGCCAGCAGCCTTGGACAGGGAGGAAATTCACCCCTCCACTTT. The chain employs TRBV12-3 or TRBV12-4 and TRBJ1-6; 8 nucleotides line up with TRBD1. With 6 bases clipped from V and 7 bases from J, the junction kept 8 bases outside the gene matches. This CDR3 is 15 amino acids long.

The chain links TRBV5-1 to TRBJ2-1; 11 positions match TRBD2. Germline values: CDR1 SGHRS, CDR2 YFSETQ. The CDR3 covers 15 residues. Trimming cost V 1 base and J 6 bases; bases outside gene matches: 3. CDR3: CASSLTSGSANEQFF. Here the CDR3 DNA reads TGCGCCAGCAGCTTGACTAGCGGGAGTGCCAATGAGCAGTTCTTC.

In this sample, this clonotype turned up many times. V is TRBV29-1 and J is TRBJ2-1; either TRBD1 or TRBD2 may fit D (5 bases each). V gave up 1 base and J gave up 2 bases, with 12 bases separating them. The CDR3 runs 15 residues. CDR1 is SQVTM and CDR2 is ANQGSEA in the germline V gene. Here the CDR3 DNA reads TGCAGCGTTGAAGTGAGAGGGGACCCCTACAATGAGCAGTTCTTC. This sequence encodes CSVEVRGDPYNEQFF.

This clonotype was observed a few times. The gene calls are TRBV5-1 and TRBJ1-4; no reliable D call. Germline loops: CDR1 SGHRS, CDR2 YFSETQ. This CDR3 has 14 amino acids. The V end was cut by 7 bases, the J end by 0 bases, with 10 bases between. The CDR3 protein is CASGISATNEKLFF. The CDR3 region has the DNA TGCGCCAGCGGAATATCCGCAACTAATGAAAAACTGTTTTTT.

The chain combines TRBV5-1 with TRBJ2-1; 12 positions match TRBD2. In germline, CDR1 is SGHRS, CDR2 YFSETQ. This CDR3 contains 16 residues. Germline trimming cut 1 base from V and 3 bases from J; bases unmatched to any gene: 2. The CDR3 here is CASSLRTSGNYNEQFF. In nucleotides, the CDR3 is TGCGCCAGCAGCTTGCGGACTAGCGGGAACTACAATGAGCAGTTCTTC.

This clonotype was recorded a few times. This chain joins TRBV5-1 and TRBJ2-1; 15 nucleotides align to TRBD2. CDR3 length equals 17 residues. Trimming cost V 4 bases and J 3 bases; bases outside gene matches: 5. Germline V gives CDR1 SGHRS, CDR2 YFSETQ. The CDR3 here is CASSKGLAGGFYNEQFF. CDR3 in DNA: TGCGCCAGCAGCAAGGGACTAGCGGGAGGATTCTACAATGAGCAGTTCTTC.

In its sample, this clonotype was seen a few times. The V call is TRBV5-1, the J call TRBJ1-4; D not resolved. This CDR3 spans 15 amino acids. Germline lookup yields CDR1 SGHRS and CDR2 YFSETQ. Between the trimmed V and J ends, which lost 0 bases and 0 bases, there was a span of 6 bases. In nucleotides, the CDR3 is TGCGCCAGCAGCTTGGACCGGACAACTAATGAAAAACTGTTTTTT. Its translation is CASSLDRTTNEKLFF.

This clonotype was found many times. The V call is TRBV5-1, the J call TRBJ1-1; no clear D. The V gene's germline CDR1 is SGHRS and CDR2 YFSETQ. The CDR3 is 14 amino acids. V lost 0 bases to trimming and J lost 2 bases, with 8 bases between them. CDR3 bases: TGCGCCAGCAGCTTGGTGCCAGCAAACACTGAAGCTTTCTTT. It codes for CASSLVPANTEAFF.

This clonotype has only a few counts. The rearrangement uses TRBV20-1 and TRBJ2-4; the D is unclear. The CDR3 sequence is 13 residues long. Per the germline V gene, CDR1 is DFQATT and CDR2 is SNEGSKA (reference sequence). Trimming removed 6 bases from V and 1 base from J, with 10 bases in between. This CDR3 reads CSARTVAKNIQYF. As DNA, the CDR3 is TGCAGTGCAAGGACCGTGGCCAAAAACATTCAGTACTTC.

This clonotype turned up a few times. The V call is TRBV5-6, the J call TRBJ2-3; 13 bases line up with TRBD2. Trimming at V came to 3 bases and at J to 4 bases, leaving 2 bases not matched to a gene. The CDR3 is 15 amino acids. CDR1 and CDR2 (germline): SGHDT, YYEEEE. In nucleotides, the CDR3 is TGTGCCAGCAGCTCGACTAGCGGGAGGCCAGATACGCAGTATTTT. Its protein product is CASSSTSGRPDTQYF.

This clonotype showed up just a few times. This rearrangement joins TRBV7-2 to TRBJ2-7, with no clear D. Germline CDR1 SGHTA, CDR2 FQGNSA. CDR3 size: 14 residues. Trimming pared 3 bases from V and 4 bases from J, leaving 13 bases between. CDR3 nucleotide sequence: TGTGCCAGCAGCTTTTCCGGGCCACTTTACGAGCAGTACTTC. Protein sequence: CASSFSGPLYEQYF.

The chain has TRBV5-1 and TRBJ2-5; 7 bases align to TRBD1. Germline-derived CDR1 and CDR2 are SGHRS and YFSETQ. This CDR3 is 14 amino acids long. Trimming removed 0 bases from V and 5 bases from J; junction bases left unmatched: 4. The CDR3: CASSLGGGKETQYF. In DNA form, the CDR3 reads TGCGCCAGCAGCTTGGGAGGGGGCAAGGAGACCCAGTACTTC.